The 20 T cell receptor beta chains below were found in one sample sequenced in a study of blood T cell repertoires in COVID-19. The assay was immunoSEQ multiplex PCR, and TCRdb's table has in-frame clones only and misses some. The sample has roughly 300,000 clones; more than 75% are singletons. Sequencing was carried out using PBMCs or T cells enriched from blood (not recorded which). The receptors stem from a woman between 25 and 40 years old who had recovered from COVID-19.

CDR3 sequence: CASSQGGTGYSPLHF. CDR3 in DNA: TGTGCCAGCAGCCAAGGCGGGACAGGGTATTCACCCCTCCACTTT. The chain carries TRBV3-1 (or the pseudogene TRBV3-2) and TRBJ1-6; 9 bases match TRBD1. Trimming removed 1 base from V and 8 bases from J; junction bases left unmatched: 3. The germline gives CDR1 LGHDT, CDR2 YNNKEL (reference sequence). The CDR3 loop spans 15 amino acids.

This clone occurred once. The J gene is TRBJ2-5, the V gene TRBV7-2, with 10 positions matching TRBD2. The CDR3 runs 19 residues. J lost 1 base, V lost 2 bases, and 13 bases had no gene match. From germline, CDR1 is SGHTA and CDR2 FQGNSA. This CDR3 reads CASSLYSTRTSGPQETQYF. In DNA form, the CDR3 reads TGTGCCAGCAGCTTATATTCCACCCGGACTAGCGGTCCCCAAGAGACCCAGTACTTC.

A note on this clone: Other DNA sequences within the sample encode an identical CDR3. The chain recombines TRBV5-1 with TRBJ1-2; the D is unclear. CDR1 and CDR2 from the germline V gene are SGHRS and YFSETQ. The CDR3 consists of 13 residues. V lost 2 bases, J lost 4 bases, and 9 bases lay in between. The CDR3 DNA reads TGCGCCAGCAGCTTCAGCGGAGGCTATGGCTACACCTTC. It codes for CASSFSGGYGYTF.

Remarks on this clone: Other DNA sequences within the sample encode an identical CDR3. This chain connects TRBV12-3 or TRBV12-4 to TRBJ1-1; maybe TRBD1 (5 bases). Trimming left V 3 bases short and J 0 bases short, with 5 bases between. The CDR3 sequence is 13 residues long. CDR3 sequence (DNA): TGTGCCAGCAGTTTGACAGTGAACACTGAAGCTTTCTTT. Encoded protein: CASSLTVNTEAFF.

This chain connects TRBV5-6 to TRBJ1-4; TRBD1 matches 8 bases. Trimming cost V 0 bases and J 14 bases; bases outside gene matches: 9. Germline V gives CDR1 SGHDT, CDR2 YYEEEE. The CDR3 is 14 residues long. The CDR3 sequence is CASSLGATGARLFF. CDR3 bases: TGTGCCAGCAGCTTGGGGGCGACAGGGGCCAGGCTGTTTTTT.

The chain couples TRBV29-1 to TRBJ1-1; D may be TRBD1 (6 bases). The CDR3 totals 14 residues. Germline assignment: CDR1 SQVTM and CDR2 ANQGSEA. Trimming cost V 3 bases and J 6 bases, with 17 bases left between them. The CDR3 sequence: CSVESSRGIPEAFF. CDR3 sequence (DNA): TGCAGCGTTGAGTCGAGCAGGGGAATACCTGAAGCTTTCTTT.

The chain employs TRBV6-6 and TRBJ2-1, with D possibly matching TRBD1 (6 bases). The germline CDR1 and CDR2 sequences are MNHNY and SVGAGI (reference sequence). V was shortened by 5 bases and J by 7 bases, with 15 bases between the two germline ends. The CDR3 loop spans 14 amino acids. CDR3 nucleotides: TGTGCCAGCAGTCAACAGGGATCCGTTAATGAGCAGTTCTTC. It is translated as CASSQQGSVNEQFF.

The gene calls are TRBV28 and TRBJ1-3; D unclear. The germline V gene encodes CDR1 MDHEN and CDR2 SYDVKM. With 5 bases removed from V and 0 bases from J, the gap between germline ends came to 14 bases. The CDR3 is 16 amino acids. This CDR3 is CASSPPHADSGNTIYF. In nucleotides, the CDR3 is TGTGCCAGCAGTCCACCCCATGCAGACTCTGGAAACACCATATATTTT.

This rearrangement joins TRBV6-5 to TRBJ2-2, with no clear D. The CDR3 is 14 residues long. The ends were cut back, 7 bases at V and 0 bases at J, with 9 bases in the middle. Per the germline V gene, CDR1 is MNHEY and CDR2 is SVGAGI. CDR3 DNA sequence: TGTGCCAGCACCCCGGTACCGAACACCGGGGAGCTGTTTTTT. This gives the protein CASTPVPNTGELFF.

This clone was detected only once. This chain links TRBV9 with TRBJ2-2; D possibly corresponds to TRBD2 (6 bases). Per the germline V gene, CDR1 is SGDLS and CDR2 is YYNGEE. This CDR3 contains 15 residues. V lost 3 bases, J lost 7 bases, and 16 bases lay in between. CDR3 coding DNA: TGTGCCAGCAGCGCCGACCCGGCGGGGCTCGGGGAGCTGTTTTTT. Amino acid sequence: CASSADPAGLGELFF.

The V and J genes are TRBV4-1 and TRBJ2-7, with 7 bases fitting TRBD1. The CDR3 runs to 15 residues. V lost 1 base to trimming and J lost 2 bases; unmatched junction nucleotides: 5. The germline V gene encodes CDR1 MGHRA and CDR2 YSYEKL. CDR3 residues: CASSQVTGQPYEQYF. DNA of the CDR3: TGCGCCAGCAGCCAAGTGACGGGACAGCCCTACGAGCAGTACTTC.

The chain joins TRBV2 to TRBJ1-5; D call uncertain. Germline CDR1 and CDR2: SNHLY and FYNNEI. V lost 2 bases to trimming and J lost 1 base, with 3 bases between them. This CDR3 spans 13 amino acids. Here the CDR3 reads CASSEISNQPQHF. The CDR3 DNA reads TGTGCCAGCAGTGAAATAAGCAATCAGCCCCAGCATTTT.

The chain recombines TRBV23-1 with TRBJ2-3; D may be TRBD2 (5 bases). TRBV23-1 carries the ORF label, with uncertain function. Trimming removed 8 bases at V and 0 bases at J, with 21 bases between. CDR3 length equals 17 residues. The CDR3 DNA follows: TGCGCCAGCCCACACGGGGTAGGAGGAGTTAGCACAGATACGCAGTATTTT. Its protein is CASPHGVGGVSTDTQYF.

The rearrangement joins TRBV27 to TRBJ1-5; D not certain. V was clipped by 0 bases and J by 4 bases, with 10 bases between them. The length of the CDR3 is 15 residues. Germline CDR1 reads MNHEY; CDR2 reads SMNVEV (reference sequence). This CDR3 is CASSLSGLGNQPQHF. The DNA for the CDR3 is TGTGCCAGCAGTTTATCTGGACTGGGAAATCAGCCCCAGCATTTT.

The V gene is TRBV6-5, the J gene TRBJ2-3; tentatively, D is TRBD1 (5 bases). V lost 10 bases to trimming and J lost 6 bases, with 23 bases between them. The CDR3 totals 15 residues. Germline CDR1 MNHEY, CDR2 SVGAGI. The CDR3 DNA is TGTGCCAAGTCTCCCGTGGGCAGGGTAGTGGATACGCAGTATTTT. This translates into CAKSPVGRVVDTQYF.

V is TRBV28 and J is TRBJ2-5; D perhaps matches TRBD2 (5 bases). The V end was cut by 6 bases, the J end by 2 bases, with 10 bases between. This CDR3 region has 13 residues. The germline gives CDR1 MDHEN, CDR2 SYDVKM. DNA for the CDR3: TGTGCCAGCAGAGAGGGCTTTCAAGAGACCCAGTACTTC. Translating gives CASREGFQETQYF.

This clone was counted at least ten times. At the DNA level, this CDR3 is encoded by other sequences in the same sample as well. V gene TRBV7-9 combines with J gene TRBJ1-1; D not resolved. CDR1 is SEHNR, CDR2 FQNEAQ, per germline (reference sequence). The CDR3 consists of 13 residues. The ends were cut back, 3 bases at V and 1 base at J, with 6 bases in the middle. The DNA for the CDR3 is TGTGCCAGCAGCTTTTCCGGGAACACTGAAGCTTTCTTT. Translating gives CASSFSGNTEAFF.

The rearrangement joins TRBV7-8 to TRBJ2-7; TRBD1 aligns across 10 bases. The CDR3 spans 14 residues. V trimming: 5 bases; J trimming: 5 bases; junction bases outside the gene matches: 6. Per the germline V gene, CDR1 is SGHVS and CDR2 is FQNEAQ. The CDR3 spells CASSRDRGYDEQYF. Here the CDR3 DNA reads TGTGCCAGCAGCCGGGACAGGGGATACGACGAGCAGTACTTC. Using reference TRBV7-8 and TRBJ2-7 for the parts outside the CDR3, the full variable domain is GAGVSQSPRYKVAKRGQDVALRCDPISGHVSLFWYQQALGQGPEFLTYFQNEAQLDKSGLPSDRFFAERPEGSVSTLKIQRTQQEDSAVYLCASSRDRGYDEQYFGPGTRLTVT.

The chain couples TRBV19 to TRBJ1-1; TRBD1 aligns across 7 bases. This CDR3 is built from 15 residues. CDR1 is LNHDA, CDR2 SQIVND, per germline (reference sequence). V lost 5 bases to trimming and J lost 5 bases; unmatched junction nucleotides: 11. The CDR3 sequence: CASSRITGDGTEAFF. As DNA, the CDR3 is TGTGCCAGTAGTCGTATTACAGGGGATGGGACTGAAGCTTTCTTT. The full variable domain, its missing parts supplied by reference TRBV19 and TRBJ1-1, is DGGITQSPKYLFRKEGQNVTLSCEQNLNHDAMYWYRQDPGQGLRLIYYSQIVNDFQKGDIAEGYSVSREKKESFPLTVTSAQKNPTAFYLCASSRITGDGTEAFFGQGTRLTVV.

V usage is TRBV6-5 and J usage is TRBJ2-5; 9 bases match TRBD2. This CDR3 is 16 amino acids long. Trimming at V came to 2 bases and at J to 3 bases, leaving 7 bases not matched to a gene. Germline loops: CDR1 MNHEY, CDR2 SVGAGI. The CDR3 sequence is CASSYGASGVEETQYF. CDR3 nucleotides: TGTGCCAGCAGTTACGGTGCTAGCGGGGTGGAAGAGACCCAGTACTTC.